The rows below give T cell receptor beta chains drawn from one sample of a study of graft-versus-host responses after intestinal transplantation. Antigens for these TCRs are unknown. Clones were sequenced by immunoSEQ multiplex PCR, and TCRdb holds only the in-frame ones, with some missing. Seen here are around 90,000 clones, 85% to 95% observed once, and the top ten hold less than 0.08%. The sample was unstimulated CD8+ T cells sorted from spleen or lymph node cells, taken before transplant. The source of these receptors is a human donor who was the organ donor for an intestinal transplant. The conserved cysteine and the conserved F or W are not part of the CDR3 here. Fields, in order: V gene, J gene, CDR3 protein.

v_gene: TRBV5-1; j_gene: TRBJ2-1; CDR3aa: ASRPRLAHPGYYEVYYNEQF
v_gene: TRBV9; j_gene: TRBJ1-2; CDR3aa: ASSPGGPLNYGYT
v_gene: TRBV7-9; j_gene: TRBJ2-1; CDR3aa: ASSLRASGEYDEQF
v_gene: TRBV21-1; j_gene: TRBJ1-2; CDR3aa: ASSKNQFDRQGTGYT
v_gene: TRBV28; j_gene: TRBJ2-1; CDR3aa: ASSSLLAGWYNEQF
v_gene: TRBV6-1; j_gene: TRBJ2-1; CDR3aa: ASSILTGRDEQF
v_gene: TRBV9; j_gene: TRBJ2-3; CDR3aa: ASSDRGPDTQY
v_gene: TRBV6-1; j_gene: TRBJ1-1; CDR3aa: ASSEFGQGFAEAF
v_gene: TRBV2; j_gene: TRBJ2-2; CDR3aa: ASSHSSASNTGELF
v_gene: TRBV29-1; j_gene: TRBJ2-1; CDR3aa: SVTGSIISGRNEQF
v_gene: TRBV19; j_gene: TRBJ1-5; CDR3aa: ASSIDLSWAGSMRNQPQH
v_gene: TRBV30; j_gene: TRBJ2-3; CDR3aa: AWTEEYPADTQY
v_gene: TRBV28; j_gene: TRBJ2-5; CDR3aa: ASSLSGRGETQY
v_gene: TRBV27; j_gene: TRBJ2-5; CDR3aa: ASSLAGPATQY
v_gene: TRBV10-3; j_gene: TRBJ2-7; CDR3aa: AISESDRDHGYEQY
v_gene: TRBV13; j_gene: TRBJ2-7; CDR3aa: ASSPRQGMQY
v_gene: TRBV2; j_gene: TRBJ1-4; CDR3aa: ASMSARSAGLNEKLF
v_gene: TRBV5-1; j_gene: TRBJ2-7; CDR3aa: ASSSGQGNYEQY
v_gene: TRBV4-1; j_gene: TRBJ2-5; CDR3aa: ASSQVGQGVGETQY
v_gene: TRBV7-9; j_gene: TRBJ1-2; CDR3aa: AGNSPYGYT
v_gene: TRBV5-6; j_gene: TRBJ1-1; CDR3aa: ASSLRYRLKDTEAF
v_gene: TRBV30; j_gene: TRBJ2-7; CDR3aa: AWHDRINSYEQY
v_gene: TRBV10-1; j_gene: TRBJ2-7; CDR3aa: ASSDGYRRRGGDEQY
v_gene: TRBV4-1; j_gene: TRBJ2-7; CDR3aa: ASSQVAVQGDSYEQY
v_gene: TRBV5-1; j_gene: TRBJ2-7; CDR3aa: ASSFNYGDSYEQY
v_gene: TRBV5-6; j_gene: TRBJ2-1; CDR3aa: ASSRGNNEQF
v_gene: TRBV28; j_gene: TRBJ2-3; CDR3aa: ASSLYEKTGSEDTQY
v_gene: TRBV4-1; j_gene: TRBJ2-7; CDR3aa: ASSQGQPSSYEQY
v_gene: TRBV28; j_gene: TRBJ2-7; CDR3aa: ASSSRTSGLYEQY
v_gene: TRBV28; j_gene: TRBJ1-1; CDR3aa: ASSPGNYEAF
v_gene: TRBV7-9; j_gene: TRBJ2-5; CDR3aa: ASSLTMTGSATQY
v_gene: TRBV5-8; j_gene: TRBJ2-3; CDR3aa: ASSLGGLADRDTQY
v_gene: TRBV7-8; j_gene: TRBJ1-1; CDR3aa: ASSLAARQGDTEAF
v_gene: TRBV5-5; j_gene: TRBJ2-7; CDR3aa: ASSGDLQGALLYEQY
v_gene: TRBV7-9; j_gene: TRBJ2-7; CDR3aa: ASSSALGGYEQY
v_gene: TRBV5-4; j_gene: TRBJ2-3; CDR3aa: ASSLAGGLKVLDTQY
v_gene: TRBV15; j_gene: TRBJ1-2; CDR3aa: ATSSSTENYGYT
v_gene: TRBV27; j_gene: TRBJ2-3; CDR3aa: ASSLGEGTQY
v_gene: TRBV15; j_gene: TRBJ2-7; CDR3aa: ATSRGTSGAYEQY
v_gene: TRBV6-6; j_gene: TRBJ2-7; CDR3aa: ASSPGASLSYEQY
v_gene: TRBV18; j_gene: TRBJ2-7; CDR3aa: ASSPNRAGYEQY